This T cell receptor beta chain was identified in a study of shared clonotypes between healthy human individuals. Study overall: Plates per donor: three CD4 naive, three CD4 memory, two CD8 naive, one CD8 memory.

General study findings and limits: The researchers took only blood, and tissue repertoires probably look different.

Per the germline V gene, CDR1 is LNHDA and CDR2 is SQIVND (reference sequence). This CDR3 is built from 13 residues. V lost 7 bases and J 4 bases, leaving 13 bases between the germline ends. As concerns this clone: What it binds is unknown.

The table came from immunoSEQ multiplex PCR; TCRdb's copy has only in-frame clones and leaves some out. The repertoire holds approximately 640,000 clones, with about 90% as singletons. The source material was memory CD8+ T cells from PBMCs. Subset of the sample: CD45RO+ cells pooled with CCR7-negative TemRA cells. The V call is TRBV19, the J call TRBJ1-1; D ambiguous. The receptor comes from a man younger than 35 in good health. Some clones in this sample may be carry-over from other donors' samples. The CDR3 region has the DNA TGTGCCAGTAAGGCGGTCCGGGGCACTGAAGCTTTCTTT. Protein: CASKAVRGTEAFF.